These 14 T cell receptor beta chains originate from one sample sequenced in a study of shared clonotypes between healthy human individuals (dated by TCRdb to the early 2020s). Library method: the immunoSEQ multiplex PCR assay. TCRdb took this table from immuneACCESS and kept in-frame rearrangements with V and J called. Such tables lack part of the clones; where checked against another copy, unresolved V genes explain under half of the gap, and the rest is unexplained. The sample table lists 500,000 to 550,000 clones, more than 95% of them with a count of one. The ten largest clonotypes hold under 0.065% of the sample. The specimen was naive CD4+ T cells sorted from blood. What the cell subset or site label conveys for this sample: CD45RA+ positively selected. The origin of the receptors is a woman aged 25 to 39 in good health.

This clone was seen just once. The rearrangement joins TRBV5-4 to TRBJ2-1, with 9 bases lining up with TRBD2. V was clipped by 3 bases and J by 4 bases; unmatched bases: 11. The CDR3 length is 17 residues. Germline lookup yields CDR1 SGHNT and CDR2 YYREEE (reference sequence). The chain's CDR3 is CASSWSHGTSLYNEQFF. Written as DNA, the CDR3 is TGTGCCAGCAGCTGGTCCCACGGGACTAGCCTATACAATGAGCAGTTCTTC.

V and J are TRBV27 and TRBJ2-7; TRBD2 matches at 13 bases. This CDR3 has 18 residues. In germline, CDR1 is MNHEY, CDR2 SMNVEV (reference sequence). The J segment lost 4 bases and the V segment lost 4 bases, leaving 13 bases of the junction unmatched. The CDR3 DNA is TGTGCCAGCAGTTCCAGCGCGGATCCGGGACTAGCGGGATACGAGCAGTACTTC. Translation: CASSSSADPGLAGYEQYF.

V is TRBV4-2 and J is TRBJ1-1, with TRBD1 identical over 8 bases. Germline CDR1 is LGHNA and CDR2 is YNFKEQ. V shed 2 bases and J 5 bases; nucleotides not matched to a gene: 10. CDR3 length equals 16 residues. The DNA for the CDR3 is TGTGCCAGCAGCCAATCGACAGGGGAGAGGGATACTGAAGCTTTCTTT. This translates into CASSQSTGERDTEAFF.

In DNA, the CDR3 is TGTGCCAGCAGCCGACAGGGGGGGAACACTGAAGCTTTCTTT. As protein: CASSRQGGNTEAFF. The chain combines TRBV6-5 with TRBJ1-1, with TRBD1 identical over 9 bases. Germline V gene data show CDR1 as MNHEY and CDR2 as SVGAGI. CDR3 length equals 14 residues. The junction had 3 bases not matched to a gene; V was cut back by 6 bases and J by 1 base.

CDR3 nucleotides: TGTGCCAGTAGTACCCGTGGGCTAGCGGGAGGGACAGATACGCAGTATTTT. Translating gives CASSTRGLAGGTDTQYF. The V call is TRBV19, the J call TRBJ2-3; TRBD2 matches at 12 bases. The CDR3 is 17 residues long. Germline V gene sequence: CDR1 LNHDA, CDR2 SQIVND (reference sequence). After removal of 4 bases from V and 3 bases from J, the junction contained 8 bases not matched to a gene.

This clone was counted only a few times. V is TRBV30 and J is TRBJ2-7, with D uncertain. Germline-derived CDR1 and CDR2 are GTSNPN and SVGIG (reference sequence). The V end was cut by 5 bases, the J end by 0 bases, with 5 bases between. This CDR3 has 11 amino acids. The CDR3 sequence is CAWSASYEQYF. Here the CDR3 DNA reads TGTGCCTGGTCAGCCTCCTACGAGCAGTACTTC.

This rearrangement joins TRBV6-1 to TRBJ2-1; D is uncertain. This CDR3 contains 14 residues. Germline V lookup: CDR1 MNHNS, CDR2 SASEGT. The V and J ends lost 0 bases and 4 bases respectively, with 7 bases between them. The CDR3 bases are TGTGCCAGCAGTGAAGCGCTCGGGTACAATGAGCAGTTCTTC. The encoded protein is CASSEALGYNEQFF.

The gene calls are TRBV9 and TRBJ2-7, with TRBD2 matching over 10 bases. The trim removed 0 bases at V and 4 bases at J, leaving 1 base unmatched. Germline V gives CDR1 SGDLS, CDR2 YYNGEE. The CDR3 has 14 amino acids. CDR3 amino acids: CASSVGLAGYEQYF. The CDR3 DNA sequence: TGTGCCAGCAGCGTAGGACTAGCGGGTTACGAGCAGTACTTC.

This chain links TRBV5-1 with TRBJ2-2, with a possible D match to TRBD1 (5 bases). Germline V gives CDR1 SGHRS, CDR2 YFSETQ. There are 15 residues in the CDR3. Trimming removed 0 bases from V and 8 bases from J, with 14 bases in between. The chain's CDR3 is CASSLAQGRAGELFF. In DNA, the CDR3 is TGCGCCAGCAGCTTGGCCCAGGGTAGGGCAGGGGAGCTGTTTTTT.

The CDR3 loop is CASSQEKIGGSYEQYF. CDR3 bases: TGTGCCAGCAGCCAAGAGAAAATAGGCGGCTCCTACGAGCAGTACTTC. The rearrangement uses TRBV4-2 and TRBJ2-7; D is unclear. Looked up from germline, CDR1 is LGHNA and CDR2 is YNFKEQ. With 0 bases removed from V and 0 bases from J, the gap between germline ends came to 12 bases. The CDR3 is 16 residues long.

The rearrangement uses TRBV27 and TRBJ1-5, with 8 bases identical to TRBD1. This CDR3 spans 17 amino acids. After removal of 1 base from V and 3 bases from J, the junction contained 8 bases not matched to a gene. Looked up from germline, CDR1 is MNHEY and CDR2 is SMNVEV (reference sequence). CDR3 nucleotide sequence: TGTGCCAGCAGTTTATTGAGCGGACAGGGAAACAATCAGCCCCAGCATTTT. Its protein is CASSLLSGQGNNQPQHF.

Written as DNA, the CDR3 is TGTGCCAGCAGCCCGGTGGGGGGGTTATATGGCTACACCTTC. This encodes CASSPVGGLYGYTF. This chain uses TRBV7-9 with TRBJ1-2, with a weak D call TRBD1 (5 bases). This CDR3 has 14 residues. Per germline, CDR1 SEHNR and CDR2 FQNEAQ (reference sequence). V was trimmed by 5 bases and J by 5 bases, leaving 15 bases between them.

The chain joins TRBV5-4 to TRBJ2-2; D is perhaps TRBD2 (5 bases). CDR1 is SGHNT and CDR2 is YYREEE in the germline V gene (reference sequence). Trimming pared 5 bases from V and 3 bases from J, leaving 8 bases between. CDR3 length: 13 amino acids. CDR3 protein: CASSLAYTGELFF. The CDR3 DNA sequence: TGTGCCAGCAGTCTAGCATACACCGGGGAGCTGTTTTTT.

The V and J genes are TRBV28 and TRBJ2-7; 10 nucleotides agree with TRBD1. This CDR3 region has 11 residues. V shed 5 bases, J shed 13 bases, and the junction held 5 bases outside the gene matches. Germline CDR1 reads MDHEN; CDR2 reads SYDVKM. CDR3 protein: CASSRGQGFYF. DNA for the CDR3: TGTGCCAGCAGTCGGGGACAGGGGTTTTACTTC. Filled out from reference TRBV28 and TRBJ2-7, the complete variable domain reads DVKVTQSSRYLVKRTGEKVFLECVQDMDHENMFWYRQDPGLGLRLIYFSYDVKMKEKGDIPEGYSVSREKKERFSLILESASTNQTSMYLCASSRGQGFYFGPGTRLTVT.